This TCR beta chain was profiled in a study of OX40 agonist ivuxolimab in advanced cancers. About the research overall: Enrolled patients in dose escalation had cancers that were hepatocellular carcinoma, melanoma, renal cell or head and neck cancer. Study-wide results and limits: Patients with a partial response at 0.1-3.0 mg/kg had among the lowest clonal expansion. The mean number of expanded clones was higher in CD8+ T cells than in CD4+.

V was trimmed by 0 bases and J by 6 bases, leaving 11 bases between them. Looked up from germline, CDR1 is MNHEY and CDR2 is SVGAGI. The CDR3 length is 15 residues. As concerns this clone: The antigen is unknown.

The method was immunoSEQ multiplex PCR; TCRdb's version includes in-frame clones alone and lacks a portion of them. The sample holds 90,000 or so clones; 92% are singletons and the top ten take roughly 1.1%. V usage is TRBV6-5 and J usage is TRBJ1-4; no reliable D call. This sequence was found in an adult with an advanced solid tumor such as melanoma, head and neck, liver or kidney cancer. Sequencing was performed on CD4+ or CD8+ T cells sorted from blood, taken in a trial of the OX40 agonist ivuxolimab. CDR3 sequence reads: CASSYSHNGDEKLFF. CDR3 nucleotide sequence: TGTGCCAGCAGTTACTCCCACAACGGGGATGAAAAACTGTTTTTT.